This is a list of T cell receptor beta chains from one sample in a study of T cell responses to AZD1222 COVID-19 vaccine. The method was immunoSEQ multiplex PCR; TCRdb's version includes in-frame clones alone and lacks a portion of them. The sample holds approximately 90,000 clones; less than 90% are singletons and the top ten take 3.5% to 4%. Material: peripheral blood, obtained on day 0 of AZD1222 vaccination. The receptor set was obtained from an adult in good health. Both conserved end residues are part of each CDR3. A D gene is named only where the DNA matches it firmly. Size tells how often a clone was seen (once, few, many) or the class of an expanded clone, and some rows leave it out.

>TRBV14|NA|NA|TRBJ1-1
CASSQDRNTEAFF
TGTGCCAGCAGCCAGGACCGTAACACTGAAGCTTTCTTT
>TRBV10-3|few|TRBD1|TRBJ1-2
CAISEGADLNYGYTF
TGTGCCATCTCCGAGGGGGCGGACCTTAACTATGGCTACACCTTC
>TRBV7-8|NA|NA|TRBJ1-1
CASSPWGTRGTEAFF
TGTGCCAGCAGCCCCTGGGGCACCAGGGGCACTGAAGCTTTCTTT
>TRBV5-1|NA|NA|TRBJ1-5
CASSREGKDQPQHF
TGCGCCAGCAGCCGAGAAGGGAAAGATCAGCCCCAGCATTTT
>TRBV6-5|once|TRBD1|TRBJ2-7
CASRQGGSSYEQYF
TGTGCCAGCCGACAGGGGGGTAGCTCCTACGAGCAGTACTTC
>TRBV25-1|NA|NA|TRBJ1-1
CASSPRSVGRTEAFF
TGTGCCAGCAGTCCCCGAAGTGTGGGGCGGACTGAAGCTTTCTTT
>TRBV24-1|NA|NA|TRBJ1-1
CATSDLSLGRAGLMNTEAFF
TGTGCCACCAGTGATTTGAGTTTGGGCAGGGCCGGCCTCATGAACACTGAAGCTTTCTTT
>TRBV19|NA|NA|TRBJ1-5
CASKAGGGNQPQHF
TGTGCCAGTAAGGCTGGGGGCGGCAATCAGCCCCAGCATTTT
>TRBV3-1/TRBV3-2|NA|TRBD2|TRBJ2-1
CASSPISASGENEQFF
TGTGCCAGCAGCCCCATTTCCGCAAGCGGGGAAAATGAGCAGTTCTTC
>TRBV29-1|NA|TRBD1|TRBJ2-7
CSAGQTYEQYF
TGCAGCGCGGGACAGACATACGAGCAGTACTTC
>TRBV6-5|NA|TRBD1|TRBJ2-1
CASSFNRGNEQFF
TGTGCCAGCAGTTTTAACAGGGGAAATGAGCAGTTCTTC
>TRBV13|NA|NA|TRBJ1-4
CASGAGAGEKLFF
TGTGCCAGCGGTGCTGGGGCGGGGGAAAAACTGTTTTTT
>TRBV30|NA|TRBD1|TRBJ1-1
CACDRDGTEAFF
TGTGCCTGTGACAGGGACGGGACTGAAGCTTTCTTT
>TRBV5-1|once|NA|TRBJ1-5
CASSFGQPQHF
TGCGCCAGCAGCTTCGGCCAGCCCCAGCATTTT
>TRBV10-3|NA|NA|TRBJ1-1
CAISELGLNTEAFF
TGTGCCATCAGTGAGTTGGGCCTGAACACTGAAGCTTTCTTT
>TRBV3-1/TRBV3-2|once|NA|TRBJ1-6
CASSHQGGYNSPLHF
TGTGCCAGCAGCCACCAGGGAGGGTATAATTCACCCCTCCACTTT
>TRBV20-1|NA|NA|TRBJ2-1
CSASNPESSYNEQFF
TGCAGTGCTAGTAATCCAGAGAGCTCCTACAATGAGCAGTTCTTC
>TRBV6-1|NA|TRBD1|TRBJ1-2
CASSDPIRDSLSHGYTF
TGTGCCAGCAGTGACCCAATCCGGGACAGCCTTTCCCATGGCTACACCTTC
>TRBV19|NA|NA|TRBJ2-2
CATRDSWNTGELFF
TGTGCCACGCGGGACAGCTGGAACACCGGGGAGCTGTTTTTT
>TRBV27|NA|TRBD1|TRBJ1-1
CASSQGGLGDTEAFF
TGTGCCAGCAGCCAGGGGGGTTTGGGGGACACTGAAGCTTTCTTT
>TRBV6-6|NA|NA|TRBJ2-7
CASRIHRGGEQYF
TGTGCCAGCAGAATTCACAGGGGAGGCGAGCAGTACTTC
>TRBV4-1|NA|NA|TRBJ2-1
CASSQGSRGEQFF
TGCGCCAGCAGCCAGGGGTCCAGGGGAGAGCAGTTCTTC
>TRBV19|NA|NA|TRBJ1-4
CASSIRQGLGEKLFF
TGTGCCAGTAGTATTCGTCAGGGGCTCGGAGAAAAACTGTTTTTT
>TRBV4-3|NA|TRBD2|TRBJ2-1
CASSQAQRGYNEQFF
TGCGCCAGCAGCCAAGCGCAGCGGGGGTACAATGAGCAGTTCTTC
>TRBV29-1|NA|NA|TRBJ1-2
CSVDYGYTF
TGCAGCGTGGACTATGGCTACACCTTC
>TRBV7-2|NA|NA|TRBJ2-3
CASSTWRSSTDTQYF
TGTGCCAGCAGCACCTGGCGCTCTAGCACAGATACGCAGTATTTT
>TRBV29-1|NA|NA|TRBJ2-7
CSVETAPTEQYF
TGCAGCGTTGAAACAGCCCCTACCGAGCAGTACTTC
>TRBV13|NA|NA|TRBJ1-2
CASSLGGSGYTF
TGTGCCAGCAGCTTAGGGGGGTCTGGCTACACCTTC
>TRBV29-1|NA|TRBD1|TRBJ2-7
CSVGRTGVSEQYF
TGCAGCGTTGGCCGGACAGGGGTGAGCGAGCAGTACTTC
>TRBV7-2|NA|NA|TRBJ1-3
CASSPPVRGGHLGNTIYF
TGTGCCAGCAGCCCGCCGGTCAGGGGAGGACATTTAGGAAACACCATATATTTT
>TRBV3-1/TRBV3-2|NA|TRBD1|TRBJ2-2
CASSPGTGTKIGELFF
TGTGCCAGCAGCCCCGGGACAGGTACAAAGATCGGGGAGCTGTTTTTT